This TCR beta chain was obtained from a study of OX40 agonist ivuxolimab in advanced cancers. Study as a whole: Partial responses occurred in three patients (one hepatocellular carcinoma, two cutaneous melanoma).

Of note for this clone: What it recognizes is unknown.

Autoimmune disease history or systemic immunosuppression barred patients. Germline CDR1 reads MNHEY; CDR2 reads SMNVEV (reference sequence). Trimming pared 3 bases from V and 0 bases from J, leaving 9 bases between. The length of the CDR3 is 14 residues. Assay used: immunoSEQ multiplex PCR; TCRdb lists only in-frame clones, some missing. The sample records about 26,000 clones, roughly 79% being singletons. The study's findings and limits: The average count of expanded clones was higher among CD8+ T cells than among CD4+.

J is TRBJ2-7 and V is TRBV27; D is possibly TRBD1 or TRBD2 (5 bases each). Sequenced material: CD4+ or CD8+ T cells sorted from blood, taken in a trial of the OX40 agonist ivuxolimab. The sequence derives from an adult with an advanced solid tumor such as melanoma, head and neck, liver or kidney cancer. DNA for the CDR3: TGTGCCAGCAGTTTCTGGGGGAACTCCTACGAGCAGTACTTC. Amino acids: CASSFWGNSYEQYF.